This T cell receptor beta chain was sequenced in a study of cytomegalovirus exposure and HLA in healthy donors. About the study: A later analysis reported the same platform for the 100 to 150 validation repertoires and the roughly 700 first-cohort repertoires. Overall study findings and caveats: While the bulk of TCR sequences proved rare, some public TCRs turned up in many donors. It was reported that the classifier diagnosed cytomegalovirus status with high specificity and sensitivity in both the original and validation cohorts. Cytomegalovirus association was assigned to about 150 TCR beta chains.

Concerning this clone itself: Its antigen is not identified.

Trimming took off 9 bases at V and 0 bases at J, with 12 bases between the two ends. From germline, CDR1 is LNHNV and CDR2 YYDKDF (reference sequence). The CDR3 totals 13 residues. Generated by immunoSEQ multiplex PCR, the TCRdb table keeps only in-frame clones and is missing some. This table has hundreds of thousands of clones, roughly 84% appearing once. The V and J genes are TRBV15 and TRBJ2-7; maybe TRBD1 (6 bases). The sequence was obtained from a woman younger than 30 in good health and CMV-seropositive. The sequenced sample was PBMCs. The CDR3 sequence is CATSQGFSYEQYF. CDR3 nucleotides: TGTGCCACGTCACAGGGTTTCTCCTACGAGCAGTACTTC.